This T cell receptor beta chain was captured by sequencing in a study of OX40 agonist ivuxolimab in advanced cancers. J lost 4 bases, V lost 7 bases, and 7 bases had no gene match. The CDR3 is made up of 14 amino acids. Germline values: CDR1 MNHEY, CDR2 SVGAGI. General observations from the study: Researchers report that CD8+ T cells had, on average, more expanded clones than CD4+. By week 6 at 0.1 to 3.0 mg/kg, blood CD4+ and CD8+ T cells had expanded clonally. Antigen specificity was not determined for the expanded peripheral T cells.

This table comes from immunoSEQ multiplex PCR, and its TCRdb copy is limited to in-frame clones, with some not included. The sample lists over 15,000 clones, about 81% occurring once. Systemic immunosuppression or a history of autoimmune disease excluded patients. Points on this clone: Its antigen is unidentified.

The starting material was CD4+ or CD8+ T cells sorted from blood, obtained in a trial of the OX40 agonist ivuxolimab. V and J are TRBV6-5 and TRBJ1-5, with 7 bases fitting TRBD1. This TCR came from an adult with an advanced solid tumor such as melanoma, head and neck, liver or kidney cancer. The CDR3 sequence: CASTPGGVNQPQHF. CDR3 DNA: TGTGCCAGCACCCCAGGGGGGGTTAATCAGCCCCAGCATTTT.